This T cell receptor beta chain was identified during a study of blood T cell repertoires in COVID-19. As for the study in general: COVID-19 samples collected from the United States, Italy and Spain covered acute and convalescent phases. Sources were T cells, B-cell-depleted T cells, or PBMCs; the material itself was cDNA or gDNA.

In the study's own analysis: For nucleated cells, counts were estimated from reference gene primer amplification. The assay was immunoSEQ multiplex PCR, and TCRdb's table has in-frame clones only and misses some. V, J and clone size derive from that table, while D and trimming were established from the DNA sequence. In the table there are 400,000 to 550,000 clones, more than 85% of which are singletons. This CDR3 spans 13 amino acids. Germline CDR1 SNHLY, CDR2 FYNNEI. After removal of 7 bases from V and 8 bases from J, the junction contained 8 bases not matched to a gene. The sequencing input was peripheral blood. The sequence derives from a woman in her 30s with acute or convalescent COVID-19. The rearrangement joins TRBV2 to TRBJ2-4, with TRBD1 identical over 7 bases. As DNA, the CDR3 is TGTGCCAGCACTCCCGACAGGGTTCACATTCAGTACTTC. Translated: CASTPDRVHIQYF.